Listed below are T cell receptor beta chains from one sample, sequenced in a study of blood T cells in healthy people across ages. TCRdb reprocessed the 5' RACE reads via MiXCR and lists one record per CDR3 protein. The repertoire holds roughly 730,000 distinct CDR3 sequences, with about 61% as singletons. The sequenced sample was blood. These receptors were collected from a man aged 40-49 years in good health. CDR3s include the opening cysteine and the closing phenylalanine or tryptophan. A D gene is named only where the DNA matches it firmly. Where a row states a size, it is once, few, many or the class of an expanded clone; other rows omit it.

v_call: TRBV20-1
clone_size: few
d_call: TRBD2
j_call: TRBJ2-3
cdr3_aa: CSARGTSGLTDTQYF
cdr3_nt: TGCAGTGCTAGAGGGACTAGCGGTCTCACAGATACGCAGTATTTT

v_call: TRBV6-5
clone_size: NA
d_call: TRBD1
j_call: TRBJ2-5
cdr3_aa: CASSYRDRVVETQYF
cdr3_nt: TGTGCCAGCAGTTACCGGGACAGGGTTGTCGAGACCCAGTACTTC

v_call: TRBV11-2
clone_size: NA
d_call: NA
j_call: TRBJ2-2
cdr3_aa: CASSFSPGVTGELFF
cdr3_nt: TGTGCCAGCAGCTTTTCCCCGGGGGTGACCGGGGAGCTGTTTTTT

v_call: TRBV21-1
clone_size: few
d_call: NA
j_call: TRBJ2-5
cdr3_aa: CASSPPRRPGETQYF
cdr3_nt: TGTGCCAGCAGCCCCCCGAGGCGGCCCGGGGAGACCCAGTACTTC

v_call: TRBV6-5
clone_size: NA
d_call: NA
j_call: TRBJ2-7
cdr3_aa: CASSLKPGSGAYEQYF
cdr3_nt: TGTGCCAGCAGTCTTAAGCCAGGGTCAGGAGCCTACGAGCAGTACTTC

v_call: TRBV5-1
clone_size: NA
d_call: NA
j_call: TRBJ2-2
cdr3_aa: CASSPPGPGTGELFF
cdr3_nt: TGCGCCAGCAGCCCGCCCGGACCGGGCACCGGGGAGCTGTTTTTT

v_call: TRBV12-3/TRBV12-4
clone_size: NA
d_call: TRBD1
j_call: TRBJ2-6
cdr3_aa: CASSLGTGSGANVLTF
cdr3_nt: TGTGCCAGCAGTTTGGGGACAGGTAGTGGGGCCAACGTCCTGACTTTC

v_call: TRBV5-1
clone_size: NA
d_call: NA
j_call: TRBJ1-1
cdr3_aa: CASKSGGDTEAFF
cdr3_nt: TGCGCCAGCAAATCGGGGGGTGACACTGAAGCTTTCTTT

v_call: TRBV2
clone_size: NA
d_call: NA
j_call: TRBJ2-1
cdr3_aa: CASTVPAFNEQFF
cdr3_nt: TGTGCCAGCACAGTGCCAGCTTTCAATGAGCAGTTCTTC

v_call: TRBV20-1
clone_size: NA
d_call: TRBD2
j_call: TRBJ2-3
cdr3_aa: CSARPPAETSGGAVRTDTQYF
cdr3_nt: TGCAGTGCTAGGCCGCCCGCCGAGACTAGCGGGGGGGCTGTTCGCACAGATACGCAGTATTTT

v_call: TRBV19
clone_size: NA
d_call: TRBD1
j_call: TRBJ2-5
cdr3_aa: CASKTGGEGTQYF
cdr3_nt: TGTGCCAGTAAGACAGGGGGCGAAGGGACCCAGTACTTC

v_call: TRBV4-3
clone_size: NA
d_call: TRBD2
j_call: TRBJ2-3
cdr3_aa: CASSQDSRTSLGTQYF
cdr3_nt: TGCGCCAGCAGCCAAGATTCTCGGACTAGCCTTGGGACGCAGTATTTT

v_call: TRBV3-1
clone_size: NA
d_call: NA
j_call: TRBJ2-5
cdr3_aa: CASSQDLRGRLETQYF
cdr3_nt: TGTGCCAGCAGCCAAGATCTCAGGGGGAGGCTGGAGACCCAGTACTTC

v_call: TRBV18
clone_size: NA
d_call: NA
j_call: TRBJ2-5
cdr3_aa: CASSPGWETQYF
cdr3_nt: TGTGCCAGCTCACCCGGATGGGAGACCCAGTACTTC

v_call: TRBV9
clone_size: NA
d_call: NA
j_call: TRBJ2-5
cdr3_aa: CASSLTDSQETQYF
cdr3_nt: TGTGCCAGCAGCCTCACAGATTCCCAAGAGACCCAGTACTTC

v_call: TRBV29-1
clone_size: few
d_call: NA
j_call: TRBJ2-4
cdr3_aa: CSVFSLSRGSSSNIQYF
cdr3_nt: TGCAGCGTCTTTAGCCTTTCCCGAGGGTCCTCTTCAAACATTCAGTACTTC

v_call: TRBV12-3/TRBV12-4
clone_size: many
d_call: NA
j_call: TRBJ2-6
cdr3_aa: CANPPFPGANVLTF
cdr3_nt: TGTGCCAACCCCCCATTCCCTGGGGCCAACGTCCTGACTTTC

v_call: TRBV12-3/TRBV12-4
clone_size: few
d_call: NA
j_call: TRBJ2-1
cdr3_aa: CASLVVNDNEQFF
cdr3_nt: TGTGCCAGCTTGGTAGTCAATGACAATGAGCAGTTCTTC

v_call: TRBV9
clone_size: NA
d_call: NA
j_call: TRBJ2-5
cdr3_aa: CASSVEWSGRTQYF
cdr3_nt: TGTGCCAGCAGCGTAGAATGGTCAGGGAGGACCCAGTACTTC

v_call: TRBV20-1
clone_size: NA
d_call: NA
j_call: TRBJ2-1
cdr3_aa: CSASGTISYNEQFF
cdr3_nt: TGCAGTGCTTCCGGGACAATCTCCTACAATGAGCAGTTCTTC

v_call: TRBV10-3
clone_size: many
d_call: NA
j_call: TRBJ1-5
cdr3_aa: CATGFRQPRDQPQHF
cdr3_nt: TGTGCCACCGGATTCCGACAGCCCCGCGATCAGCCCCAGCATTTT

v_call: TRBV20-1
clone_size: NA
d_call: TRBD1
j_call: TRBJ2-3
cdr3_aa: CSAPPNPGQGTSTDTQYF
cdr3_nt: TGCAGTGCTCCCCCTAATCCGGGACAGGGGACTAGCACAGATACGCAGTATTTT

v_call: TRBV6-2/TRBV6-3
clone_size: NA
d_call: TRBD2
j_call: TRBJ2-5
cdr3_aa: CACSYALGLADQETQYF
cdr3_nt: TGTGCCTGCAGTTATGCGCTCGGACTAGCGGACCAAGAGACCCAGTACTTC

v_call: TRBV28
clone_size: NA
d_call: NA
j_call: TRBJ2-7
cdr3_aa: CASSATLGIPYEQYF
cdr3_nt: TGTGCCAGCAGTGCAACTCTCGGGATTCCCTACGAGCAGTACTTC

v_call: TRBV20-1
clone_size: NA
d_call: NA
j_call: TRBJ2-1
cdr3_aa: CSARDLASEPLRSYNEQFF
cdr3_nt: TGCAGTGCTAGAGATTTGGCTAGCGAGCCTCTCAGGTCCTACAATGAGCAGTTCTTC

v_call: TRBV7-6
clone_size: NA
d_call: TRBD2
j_call: TRBJ2-3
cdr3_aa: CASSLAVAGTDTQYF
cdr3_nt: TGTGCCAGCAGCTTAGCGGTAGCGGGGACAGATACGCAGTATTTT

v_call: TRBV14
clone_size: once
d_call: NA
j_call: TRBJ1-1
cdr3_aa: CASSQGQINFNTEAFF
cdr3_nt: TGTGCCAGCAGCCAAGGACAGATCAATTTCAACACTGAAGCTTTCTTT

v_call: TRBV7-9
clone_size: NA
d_call: NA
j_call: TRBJ1-1
cdr3_aa: CASSADRGENTEAFF
cdr3_nt: TGTGCCAGCAGCGCGGATAGGGGGGAGAACACTGAAGCTTTCTTT

v_call: TRBV18
clone_size: many
d_call: NA
j_call: TRBJ2-4
cdr3_aa: CASSGQRAKNIQYF
cdr3_nt: TGTGCCAGTTCTGGACAGCGAGCCAAAAACATTCAGTACTTC

v_call: TRBV9
clone_size: few
d_call: NA
j_call: TRBJ2-3
cdr3_aa: CASSGSWAAGTDTQYF
cdr3_nt: TGTGCCAGCAGCGGTTCCTGGGCCGCAGGCACAGATACGCAGTATTTT

v_call: TRBV29-1
clone_size: NA
d_call: TRBD1
j_call: TRBJ1-2
cdr3_aa: CSVRATGQGYGCTF
cdr3_nt: TGCAGCGTTCGCGCAACGGGACAGGGCTATGGCTGCACCTTC

v_call: TRBV15
clone_size: NA
d_call: NA
j_call: TRBJ1-4
cdr3_aa: CATRVLGGRREKLFF
cdr3_nt: TGTGCCACCAGGGTCCTTGGGGGGAGACGTGAAAAACTGTTTTTT

v_call: TRBV7-9
clone_size: many
d_call: NA
j_call: TRBJ2-1
cdr3_aa: CASGSSYNEQFF
cdr3_nt: TGTGCCAGCGGGAGCTCCTACAATGAGCAGTTCTTC

v_call: TRBV7-9
clone_size: few
d_call: NA
j_call: TRBJ2-1
cdr3_aa: CASSLGFLEQFF
cdr3_nt: TGTGCCAGCAGCTTAGGCTTCCTAGAGCAGTTCTTC

v_call: TRBV6-5
clone_size: NA
d_call: TRBD1
j_call: TRBJ1-2
cdr3_aa: CASSSQGRSYGYTF
cdr3_nt: TGTGCCAGCAGTTCACAGGGGAGATCGTATGGCTACACCTTC

v_call: TRBV12-3/TRBV12-4
clone_size: NA
d_call: TRBD1
j_call: TRBJ1-5
cdr3_aa: CASSARGTGRNQPQHF
cdr3_nt: TGTGCCAGCAGCGCCCGGGGGACAGGGCGAAATCAGCCCCAGCATTTT

v_call: TRBV5-1
clone_size: few
d_call: TRBD1
j_call: TRBJ2-1
cdr3_aa: CASSLGPSGQGDGEQFF
cdr3_nt: TGCGCCAGCAGCTTGGGCCCCTCCGGACAGGGTGACGGTGAGCAGTTCTTC

v_call: TRBV9
clone_size: NA
d_call: NA
j_call: TRBJ2-3
cdr3_aa: CASSVVELSTDTQYF
cdr3_nt: TGTGCCAGCAGCGTAGTCGAGCTTAGCACAGATACGCAGTATTTT

v_call: TRBV29-1
clone_size: NA
d_call: NA
j_call: TRBJ2-1
cdr3_aa: CSVRDYNEQFF
cdr3_nt: TGCAGCGTGCGCGACTACAATGAGCAGTTCTTC

v_call: TRBV29-1
clone_size: NA
d_call: NA
j_call: TRBJ2-4
cdr3_aa: CSRTAWGVGVKNIQYF
cdr3_nt: TGCAGCAGAACCGCCTGGGGGGTAGGGGTCAAAAACATTCAGTACTTC

v_call: TRBV4-2
clone_size: few
d_call: TRBD2
j_call: TRBJ2-5
cdr3_aa: CASSQDWVGTSGLLKETQYF
cdr3_nt: TGTGCCAGCAGCCAAGATTGGGTCGGGACTAGCGGGCTACTAAAAGAGACCCAGTACTTC

v_call: TRBV27
clone_size: few
d_call: NA
j_call: TRBJ1-2
cdr3_aa: CASPAPLGNGYTF
cdr3_nt: TGTGCCAGCCCGGCCCCGCTTGGGAATGGCTACACCTTC

v_call: TRBV6-4
clone_size: NA
d_call: NA
j_call: TRBJ2-3
cdr3_aa: CASSYGKLGGTDTQYF
cdr3_nt: TGTGCCAGCAGTTATGGCAAGCTGGGGGGCACAGATACGCAGTATTTT

v_call: TRBV4-3
clone_size: NA
d_call: NA
j_call: TRBJ2-1
cdr3_aa: CASSQELRISGSDEQFF
cdr3_nt: TGCGCCAGCAGCCAAGAGCTGCGGATTAGCGGTTCCGATGAGCAGTTCTTC

v_call: TRBV5-1
clone_size: NA
d_call: NA
j_call: TRBJ1-1
cdr3_aa: CASSLVLGSEAFF
cdr3_nt: TGCGCCAGCAGCTTGGTTTTAGGGAGTGAAGCTTTCTTT

v_call: TRBV7-9
clone_size: few
d_call: NA
j_call: TRBJ1-3
cdr3_aa: CASSPPDPKGGNTIYF
cdr3_nt: TGTGCCAGCAGCCCTCCTGACCCCAAAGGAGGAAACACCATATATTTT

v_call: TRBV6-2/TRBV6-3
clone_size: NA
d_call: TRBD2
j_call: TRBJ2-3
cdr3_aa: CASSPTPGLAGNPYF
cdr3_nt: TGTGCCAGCAGTCCGACACCGGGACTAGCGGGGAACCCGTATTTT

v_call: TRBV7-3
clone_size: NA
d_call: NA
j_call: TRBJ2-5
cdr3_aa: CASSLWGTQETQYF
cdr3_nt: TGTGCCAGCAGCTTATGGGGGACACAAGAGACCCAGTACTTC

v_call: TRBV3-1
clone_size: NA
d_call: NA
j_call: TRBJ2-2
cdr3_aa: CASTTSAGELFF
cdr3_nt: TGTGCCAGCACCACCAGTGCCGGGGAGCTGTTTTTT

v_call: TRBV29-1
clone_size: few
d_call: NA
j_call: TRBJ2-3
cdr3_aa: CSACPIAENTDTQYF
cdr3_nt: TGCAGCGCGTGCCCTATAGCGGAGAACACAGATACGCAGTATTTT

v_call: TRBV2
clone_size: NA
d_call: NA
j_call: TRBJ2-3
cdr3_aa: CASSVGISRDTQYF
cdr3_nt: TGTGCCAGCAGTGTGGGGATAAGCAGGGATACGCAGTATTTT

v_call: TRBV27
clone_size: few
d_call: TRBD2
j_call: TRBJ2-7
cdr3_aa: CASSLHSGGEQYF
cdr3_nt: TGTGCCAGCAGTTTACACTCGGGGGGAGAGCAGTACTTC

v_call: TRBV7-2
clone_size: NA
d_call: NA
j_call: TRBJ1-1
cdr3_aa: CASSLTFGWGTEAFF
cdr3_nt: TGTGCCAGCAGCTTGACCTTCGGCTGGGGCACTGAAGCTTTCTTT

v_call: TRBV9
clone_size: few
d_call: NA
j_call: TRBJ2-7
cdr3_aa: CASALDLGRAYEQYF
cdr3_nt: TGTGCCAGCGCCTTGGATCTCGGCAGAGCCTACGAGCAGTACTTC

v_call: TRBV20-1
clone_size: NA
d_call: NA
j_call: TRBJ2-7
cdr3_aa: CSASRTGNNEQYF
cdr3_nt: TGCAGTGCTAGTAGAACAGGGAACAATGAGCAGTACTTC